Below, one TCR beta chain is given with its context. Additional DNA sequences in this sample encode the identical CDR3. This sample was included in a study of blood T cell repertoires in COVID-19. Here immunoSEQ multiplex PCR was the method, and the copy in TCRdb shows in-frame clones only, minus some. The top ten hold 8% to 9.5% of the sample, which has some 490,000 clones, about 85% seen once. This CDR3 spans 12 amino acids. The germline gives CDR1 SQVTM, CDR2 ANQGSEA. V lost 2 bases and J 0 bases, leaving 4 bases between the germline ends. The gene calls are TRBV29-1 and TRBJ1-2, with D uncertain. Sequencing input: PBMCs or T cells enriched from blood (not recorded which). This TCR was recovered from a woman in her sixties who had recovered from COVID-19. This chain's CDR3 is CSVETANYGYTF. DNA for the CDR3: TGCAGCGTTGAAACGGCTAACTATGGCTACACCTTC.